This entry is about one TCR beta chain. The data originate from a study of blood T cell repertoires in COVID-19. At the level of the study: The United States, Italy and Spain were the sources of the acute and convalescent COVID-19 samples.

Researchers sorted participants into cohorts using their self-reported clinical history. Germline loops: CDR1 SGHNT, CDR2 YYREEE (reference sequence). The ends were cut back, 0 bases at V and 2 bases at J, with 8 bases in the middle. CDR3 length: 14 residues. Here immunoSEQ multiplex PCR was the method, and the copy in TCRdb shows in-frame clones only, minus some. The table lists under 250,000 clones, about 90% of them singletons. The sequence was collected from a woman between 35 and 50 years old who had been exposed to COVID-19. The specimen sequenced was PBMCs or T cells enriched from blood (not recorded which). This sequence joins TRBV5-4 and TRBJ2-5; D is unresolved. The CDR3 sequence is CASSLGLNQETQYF. The DNA for the CDR3 is TGTGCCAGCAGCTTGGGGCTCAATCAAGAGACCCAGTACTTC.